This T cell receptor (beta chain) was identified in a study of T cell repertoires in cytomegalovirus infection. Whole-study results and caveats: CMV-specific TCR beta clonotypes restricted by HLA-C dominated the ex vivo response.

TCRdb independently ran MiXCR on the reads; one entry per CDR3 protein. The repertoire holds roughly 230,000 distinct CDR3 sequences, with 15% to 20% as singletons. The CDR3 runs to 12 residues. The V and J ends lost 4 bases and 7 bases respectively, with 11 bases between them. Germline V lookup: CDR1 SGHKS, CDR2 YYEKEE (reference sequence). This clonotype was counted many times. Its antigen is currently unknown. This chain uses TRBV5-5 with TRBJ1-1; D remains ambiguous. This receptor was obtained from a human donor in good health (CMV status not recorded). Some clones in this sample may be carry-over from other donors' samples. Sequencing was performed on CD8+ T cells from PBMCs. The CDR3 bases are TGTGCCAGCAGCCCTGGTGGAATTGAAGCTTTCTTT. It yields the protein CASSPGGIEAFF.